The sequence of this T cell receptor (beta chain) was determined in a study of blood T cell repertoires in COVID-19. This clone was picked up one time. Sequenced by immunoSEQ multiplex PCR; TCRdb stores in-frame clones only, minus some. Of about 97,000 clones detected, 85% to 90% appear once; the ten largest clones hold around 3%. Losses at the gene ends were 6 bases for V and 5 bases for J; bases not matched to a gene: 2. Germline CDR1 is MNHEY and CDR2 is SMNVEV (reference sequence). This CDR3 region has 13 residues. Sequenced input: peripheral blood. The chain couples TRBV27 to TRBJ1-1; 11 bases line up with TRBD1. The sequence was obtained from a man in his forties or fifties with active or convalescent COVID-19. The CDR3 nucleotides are TGTGCCAGCAGATGGGACAGGGGGACTGAAGCTTTCTTT. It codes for CASRWDRGTEAFF.